This T cell receptor beta chain was retrieved from a study of shared clonotypes between healthy human individuals. Worth noting for this clone: What it recognizes is unknown. The identical CDR3 is also encoded by other nucleotide sequences in the sample.

The germline V gene has CDR1 SGHTA and CDR2 FQGTGA. The CDR3 contains 16 residues. The trim removed 0 bases at V and 5 bases at J, leaving 5 bases unmatched. Study-wide results and caveats: Represented diversity, genetic and exposure-history alike, was limited by few donors.

The protocol was immunoSEQ multiplex PCR, while the TCRdb copy is restricted to in-frame clones and leaves out a portion. The sample shows around 1.5 million clones, 95% to 99% of them seen only once. This rearrangement joins TRBV7-3 to TRBJ2-2, with TRBD2 matching 8 bases. Sequencing was performed on naive CD4+ T cells sorted from blood. The sample's subset: CD45RA+ positively selected. The clonotype comes from a young man in good health. The CDR3 DNA is TGTGCCAGCAGCTTAACCGGGACTAGTGGTACCGGGGAGCTGTTTTTT. Its protein product is CASSLTGTSGTGELFF.